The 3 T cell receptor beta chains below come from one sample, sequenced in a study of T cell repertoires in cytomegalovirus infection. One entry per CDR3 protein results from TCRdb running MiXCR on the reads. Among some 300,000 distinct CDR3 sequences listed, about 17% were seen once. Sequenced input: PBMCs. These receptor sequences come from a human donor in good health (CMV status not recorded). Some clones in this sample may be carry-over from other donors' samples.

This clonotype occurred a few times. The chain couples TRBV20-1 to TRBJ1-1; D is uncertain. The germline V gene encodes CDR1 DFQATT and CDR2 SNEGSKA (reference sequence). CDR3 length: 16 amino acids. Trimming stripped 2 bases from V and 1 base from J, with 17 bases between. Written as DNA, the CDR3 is TGCAGTGCTAGATCCGGCCGTCGCAGAGAGAACACTGAAGCTTTCTTT. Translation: CSARSGRRRENTEAFF.

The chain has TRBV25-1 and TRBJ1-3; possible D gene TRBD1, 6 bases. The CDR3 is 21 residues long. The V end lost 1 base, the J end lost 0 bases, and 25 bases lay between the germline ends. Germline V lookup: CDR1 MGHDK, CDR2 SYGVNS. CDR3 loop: CASSEFWPGHRDGSSGNTIYF. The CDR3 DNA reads TGTGCCAGCAGTGAATTCTGGCCGGGACACCGAGACGGATCCTCTGGAAACACCATATATTTT.

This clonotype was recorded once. DNA of the CDR3: TGCAGTGCGGGCCGGCCTGGCCAGAACACTGAAGCTTTCTTT. The encoded protein is CSAGRPGQNTEAFF. This rearrangement joins TRBV20-1 to TRBJ1-1; no clear D gene. CDR3 length: 14 amino acids. Trimming removed 6 bases from V and 1 base from J, with 15 bases in between. The V gene's germline CDR1 is DFQATT and CDR2 SNEGSKA (reference sequence).